This is a list of T cell receptor beta chains from one sample in a study of molecular identifiers for immune sequencing clone quantification. TCRdb re-analysed the PCR reads in MiXCR, keeping a single row per CDR3 protein. The sample shows about 300,000 distinct CDR3 sequences, about 20% of them seen only once. Sequenced material: naive CD8+ T cells from blood, with Jurkat cell RNA spiked in. The receptor source for this set is a human donor in good health. Some libraries in this study had Jurkat cell RNA spiked in. The CDR3 runs from the conserved cysteine through the conserved F or W. D genes are given only for firm matches.

TRBJ2-2	NA	TRBV12-3/TRBV12-4	CASSPSRTGELFF
TRBJ1-4	NA	TRBV7-9	CASSLSRSDEKLFF
TRBJ2-3	NA	TRBV5-6	CASSLSALMEYF
TRBJ2-7	NA	TRBV6-6	CASSLNGGPEQYF
TRBJ2-7	NA	TRBV11-2	CASTSLEGSTAYEQYF
TRBJ1-1	NA	TRBV18	CASSPYGVWDTEAFF
TRBJ2-7	TRBD2	TRBV4-2	CASSQSLAGGVWYEQYF
TRBJ2-7	NA	TRBV30	CAWSVPATSYEQYF
TRBJ2-1	NA	TRBV7-3	CASSSSPQGDYSEQFF
TRBJ1-4	NA	TRBV11-2	CASRVHGGGLATNEKLFF
TRBJ2-1	NA	TRBV30	CAWSYAAITKPEQFF
TRBJ2-5	TRBD1	TRBV6-5	CASSYGQGVGETQYF
TRBJ2-3	TRBD2	TRBV9	CASSVRLAGAPKGGTDTQYF
TRBJ1-1	NA	TRBV13	CASSFNMIMNTEAFF
TRBJ1-1	NA	TRBV6-2/TRBV6-3	CASSDTYEAFF
TRBJ1-2	NA	TRBV2	CASSDWVEDNGYTF
TRBJ2-7	NA	TRBV4-3	CASSHEGSQGYEQYF
TRBJ2-2	TRBD2	TRBV4-2	CASSQGFSGSFSGELFF
TRBJ2-2	NA	TRBV6-2/TRBV6-3	CASSHEGGGLNTGELFF
TRBJ1-6	NA	TRBV15	CATQEGRAKGNSPLHF
TRBJ1-4	NA	TRBV7-9	CASSLARGDPNEKLFF
TRBJ1-1	NA	TRBV5-4	CASSWMADGPEAFF
TRBJ2-5	NA	TRBV14	CASSPFGSETQYF
TRBJ2-5	NA	TRBV9	CASSDLGLPYQETQYF
TRBJ1-3	NA	TRBV7-9	CASSQDIVSGNTIYF
TRBJ2-1	TRBD1	TRBV7-2	CASSLPDRTNYNEQFF
TRBJ2-3	NA	TRBV29-1	CSAQGADTQYF
TRBJ2-7	NA	TRBV4-3	CASSPGWGYEQYF
TRBJ2-7	NA	TRBV28	CASSRHYEQYF
TRBJ2-1	NA	TRBV27	CASSGGYYNEQFF
TRBJ2-3	NA	TRBV7-3	CASSLSPTADTQYF
TRBJ2-3	NA	TRBV15	CATSGPGGLAKSDTQYF
TRBJ2-3	TRBD2	TRBV27	CASSSWTSPDTQYF
TRBJ2-3	NA	TRBV6-5	CATRTPIEADTQYF
TRBJ2-7	TRBD1	TRBV27	CASSPGGRSSYKQYF
TRBJ1-3	NA	TRBV6-6	CASSSTGPSGNTIYF
TRBJ1-4	TRBD1	TRBV12-3/TRBV12-4	CASSSLGGQPNEKLFF
TRBJ1-3	NA	TRBV28	CASSLRGFAGNTIYF
TRBJ1-5	NA	TRBV19	CASSIDGNQPQHF
TRBJ2-3	NA	TRBV7-9	CASSQSGPLVVYF
TRBJ2-2	NA	TRBV27	CASRVLGGTGELFF
TRBJ2-7	NA	TRBV5-1	CASSVVGGTASYEQYF
TRBJ1-2	TRBD1	TRBV7-9	CASSSTDRFAYGYTF
TRBJ1-2	NA	TRBV4-3	CASSQDSLWTGYTF
TRBJ2-7	TRBD1	TRBV20-1	CSAQPGTEYEQYF
TRBJ2-7	NA	TRBV29-1	CSVTENSYEQYF
TRBJ1-6	NA	TRBV25-1	CASRDYNSPLHF
TRBJ1-1	NA	TRBV9	CASSVEVNTEAFF
TRBJ1-1	NA	TRBV12-3/TRBV12-4	CASSLISEAFF
TRBJ2-3	TRBD2	TRBV11-2	CASNVAGNPTDTQYF
TRBJ1-2	NA	TRBV27	CASSLGTEIGYGYTF
TRBJ1-2	NA	TRBV4-3	CASSQDLGDEAYGYTF
TRBJ1-1	NA	TRBV2	CASIPMGETEAFF
TRBJ1-1	NA	TRBV30	CAWSVFGNTEAFF
TRBJ2-7	NA	TRBV4-3	CASSQERDGSYEQYF
TRBJ2-3	TRBD2	TRBV6-6	CASNFQRLAGEGFGTDTQYF
TRBJ2-6	NA	TRBV27	CASSLTGWGANVPTF
TRBJ2-5	NA	TRBV11-2	CASSVGYSGGKETQYF